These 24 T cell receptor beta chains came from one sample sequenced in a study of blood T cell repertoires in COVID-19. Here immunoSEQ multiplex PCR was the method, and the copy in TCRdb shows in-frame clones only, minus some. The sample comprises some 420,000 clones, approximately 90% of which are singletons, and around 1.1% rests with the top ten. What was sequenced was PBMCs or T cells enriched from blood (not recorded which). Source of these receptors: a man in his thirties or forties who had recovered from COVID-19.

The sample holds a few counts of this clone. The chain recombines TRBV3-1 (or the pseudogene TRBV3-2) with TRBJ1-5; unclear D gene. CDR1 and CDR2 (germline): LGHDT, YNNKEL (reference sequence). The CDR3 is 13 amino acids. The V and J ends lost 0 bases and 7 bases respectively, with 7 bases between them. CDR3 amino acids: CASSQDEYQPQHF. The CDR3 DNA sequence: TGTGCCAGCAGCCAAGATGAGTACCAGCCCCAGCATTTT.

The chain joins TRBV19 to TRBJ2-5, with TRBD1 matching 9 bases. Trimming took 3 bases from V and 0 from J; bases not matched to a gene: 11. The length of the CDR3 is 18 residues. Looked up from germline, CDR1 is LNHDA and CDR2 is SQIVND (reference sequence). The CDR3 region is CASSMQHRGPSHQETQYF. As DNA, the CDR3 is TGTGCCAGTAGTATGCAGCACAGGGGGCCTTCCCACCAAGAGACCCAGTACTTC.

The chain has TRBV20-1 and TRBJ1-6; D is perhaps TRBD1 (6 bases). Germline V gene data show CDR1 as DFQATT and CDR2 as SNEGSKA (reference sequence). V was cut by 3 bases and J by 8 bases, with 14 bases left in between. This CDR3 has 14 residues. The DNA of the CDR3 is TGCAGTGCTAGTTCAGGGGCGGTTGATTCACCCCTCCACTTT. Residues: CSASSGAVDSPLHF.

The CDR3 loop is CASNSDRADTQYF. Written as DNA, the CDR3 is TGTGCCAGTAATTCGGACAGGGCAGATACGCAGTATTTT. The V gene is TRBV19, the J gene TRBJ2-3; TRBD1 agrees at 8 bases. Germline CDR1 is LNHDA and CDR2 is SQIVND (reference sequence). The CDR3 length is 13 residues. V gave up 7 bases and J gave up 4 bases; unmatched junction bases: 4. Full variable domain (missing parts from reference TRBV19 and TRBJ2-3): DGGITQSPKYLFRKEGQNVTLSCEQNLNHDAMYWYRQDPGQGLRLIYYSQIVNDFQKGDIAEGYSVSREKKESFPLTVTSAQKNPTAFYLCASNSDRADTQYFGPGTRLTVL.

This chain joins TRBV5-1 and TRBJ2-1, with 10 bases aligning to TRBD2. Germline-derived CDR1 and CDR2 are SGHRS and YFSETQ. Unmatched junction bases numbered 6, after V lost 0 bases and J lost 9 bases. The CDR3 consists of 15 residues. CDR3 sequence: CASSLGSGRALEQFF. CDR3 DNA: TGCGCCAGCAGCTTGGGCAGCGGGAGGGCCCTTGAGCAGTTCTTC.

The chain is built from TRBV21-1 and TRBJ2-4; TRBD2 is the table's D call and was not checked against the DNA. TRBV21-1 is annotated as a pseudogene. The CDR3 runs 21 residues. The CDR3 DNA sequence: TGTGCCAGCAGCGCCCTGCCTCCCTCCCTAGCGTCCCGGCTAGCCAAAAACATTCAGTACTTC. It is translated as CASSALPPSLASRLAKNIQYF.

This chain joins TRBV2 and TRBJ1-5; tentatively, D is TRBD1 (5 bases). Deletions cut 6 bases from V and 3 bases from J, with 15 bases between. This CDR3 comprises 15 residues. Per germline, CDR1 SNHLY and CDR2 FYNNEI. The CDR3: CASSGGPRDNQPQHF. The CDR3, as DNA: TGTGCCAGCAGCGGGGGACCGAGAGACAATCAGCCCCAGCATTTT.

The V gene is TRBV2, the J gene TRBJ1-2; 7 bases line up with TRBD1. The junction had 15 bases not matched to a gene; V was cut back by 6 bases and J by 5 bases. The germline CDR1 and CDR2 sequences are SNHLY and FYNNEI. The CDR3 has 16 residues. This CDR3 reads CASRERQGSAGYGYTF. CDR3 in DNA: TGTGCCAGCAGGGAAAGACAGGGATCTGCGGGATATGGCTACACCTTC.

CDR3 residues: CASSQDPGSYNEQFF. The CDR3 DNA reads as TGTGCCAGCAGCCAAGACCCGGGCTCCTACAATGAGCAGTTCTTC. The chain is built from TRBV14 and TRBJ2-1, with no clear D. The CDR3 is 15 residues long. CDR1 is SGHDN, CDR2 FVKESK, per germline. The germline V and J ends were trimmed by 0 bases and 0 bases, with 6 bases remaining between them.

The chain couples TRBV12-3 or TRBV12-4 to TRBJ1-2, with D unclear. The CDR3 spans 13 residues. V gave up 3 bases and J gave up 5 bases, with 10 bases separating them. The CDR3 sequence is CASSLSRTYGYTF. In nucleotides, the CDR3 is TGTGCCAGCAGTTTGTCCAGAACGTATGGCTACACCTTC.

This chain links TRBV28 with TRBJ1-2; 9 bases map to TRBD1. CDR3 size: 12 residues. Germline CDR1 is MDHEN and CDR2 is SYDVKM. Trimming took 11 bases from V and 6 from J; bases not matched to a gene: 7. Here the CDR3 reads CAANRQGDGYTF. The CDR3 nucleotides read TGTGCCGCGAACCGACAGGGGGATGGCTACACCTTC.

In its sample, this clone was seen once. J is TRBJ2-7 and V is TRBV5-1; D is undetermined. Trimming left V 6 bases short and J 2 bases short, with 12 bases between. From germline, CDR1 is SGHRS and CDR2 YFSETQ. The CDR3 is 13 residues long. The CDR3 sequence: CASTEEHPYEQYF. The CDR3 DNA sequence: TGCGCCAGCACAGAAGAACACCCCTACGAGCAGTACTTC.

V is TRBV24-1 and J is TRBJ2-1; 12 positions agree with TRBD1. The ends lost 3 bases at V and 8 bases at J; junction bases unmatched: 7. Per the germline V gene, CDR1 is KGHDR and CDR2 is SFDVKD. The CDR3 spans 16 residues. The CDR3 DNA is TGTGCCACCAGTGATCCGCAGGGGACAGGGGGCGATGAGCAGTTCTTC. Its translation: CATSDPQGTGGDEQFF.

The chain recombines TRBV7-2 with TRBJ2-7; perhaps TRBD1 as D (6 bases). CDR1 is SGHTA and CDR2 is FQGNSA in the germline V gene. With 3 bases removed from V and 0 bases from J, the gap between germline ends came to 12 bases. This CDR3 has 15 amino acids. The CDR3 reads CASSFAGENSYEQYF. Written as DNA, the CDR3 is TGTGCCAGCAGCTTTGCAGGGGAAAACTCCTACGAGCAGTACTTC.

The CDR3 DNA follows: TGCGCCAGCAGCCCTATTGAGAATCGGGAGCAGTTCTTC. This gives the protein CASSPIENREQFF. This sequence joins TRBV4-1 and TRBJ2-1, with D uncertain. Looked up from germline, CDR1 is MGHRA and CDR2 is YSYEKL. This CDR3 contains 13 residues. The V end was cut by 4 bases, the J end by 10 bases, with 14 bases between.

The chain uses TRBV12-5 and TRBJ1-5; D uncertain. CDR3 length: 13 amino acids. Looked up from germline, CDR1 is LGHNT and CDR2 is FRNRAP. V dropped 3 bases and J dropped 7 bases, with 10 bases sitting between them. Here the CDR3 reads CASGFGEQQPQHF. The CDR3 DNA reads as TGTGCTAGTGGTTTTGGGGAGCAACAGCCCCAGCATTTT.

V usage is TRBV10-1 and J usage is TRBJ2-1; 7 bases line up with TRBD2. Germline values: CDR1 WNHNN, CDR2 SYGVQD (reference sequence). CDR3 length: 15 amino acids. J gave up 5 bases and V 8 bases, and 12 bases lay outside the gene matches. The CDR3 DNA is TGCGCCAGCCAACGGGCTAGCGGAAAAGACAATGAGCAGTTCTTC. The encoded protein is CASQRASGKDNEQFF.

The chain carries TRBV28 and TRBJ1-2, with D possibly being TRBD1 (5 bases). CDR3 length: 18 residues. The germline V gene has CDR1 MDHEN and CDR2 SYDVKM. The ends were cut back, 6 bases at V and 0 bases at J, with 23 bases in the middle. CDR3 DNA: TGTGCCAGCAGCCTTGCACAGGTCTACTTCCGAGCTAACTATGGCTACACCTTC. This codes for CASSLAQVYFRANYGYTF.

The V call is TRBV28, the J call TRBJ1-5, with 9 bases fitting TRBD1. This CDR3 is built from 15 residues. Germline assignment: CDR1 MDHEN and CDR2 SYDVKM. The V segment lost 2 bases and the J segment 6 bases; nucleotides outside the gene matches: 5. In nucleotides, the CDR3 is TGTGCCAGCAGTTTACTTACAGGGGGCTCTCAGCCCCAGCATTTT. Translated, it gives CASSLLTGGSQPQHF.

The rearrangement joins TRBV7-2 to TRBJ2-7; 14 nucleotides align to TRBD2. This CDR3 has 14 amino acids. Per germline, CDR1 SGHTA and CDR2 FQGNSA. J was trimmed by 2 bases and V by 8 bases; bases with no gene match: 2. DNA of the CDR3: TGTGCCAGCGGACTAGCGGGAGGCACCTACGAGCAGTACTTC. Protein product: CASGLAGGTYEQYF.

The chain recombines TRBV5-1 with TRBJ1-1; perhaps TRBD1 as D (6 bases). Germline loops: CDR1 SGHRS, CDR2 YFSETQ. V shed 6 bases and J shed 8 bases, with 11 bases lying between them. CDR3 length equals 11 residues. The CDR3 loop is CASNAGTEAFF. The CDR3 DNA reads TGCGCCAGCAACGCCGGGACAGAAGCTTTCTTT. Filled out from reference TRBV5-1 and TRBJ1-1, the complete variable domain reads KAGVTQTPRYLIKTRGQQVTLSCSPISGHRSVSWYQQTPGQGLQFLFEYFSETQRNKGNFPGRFSGRQFSNSRSEMNVSTLELGDSALYLCASNAGTEAFFGQGTRLTVV.

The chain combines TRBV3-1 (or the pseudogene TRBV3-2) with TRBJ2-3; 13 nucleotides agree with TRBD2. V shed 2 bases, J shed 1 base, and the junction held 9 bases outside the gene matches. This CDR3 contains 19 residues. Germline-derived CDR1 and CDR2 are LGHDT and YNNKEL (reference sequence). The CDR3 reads CASSQSGTGLAGGTDTQYF. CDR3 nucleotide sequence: TGTGCCAGCAGCCAATCCGGGACAGGACTAGCGGGAGGCACAGATACGCAGTATTTT.

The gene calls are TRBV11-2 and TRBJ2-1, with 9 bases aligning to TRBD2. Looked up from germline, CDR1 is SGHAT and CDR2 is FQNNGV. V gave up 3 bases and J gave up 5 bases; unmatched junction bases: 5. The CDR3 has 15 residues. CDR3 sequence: CASSLRAGGDNEQFF. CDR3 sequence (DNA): TGTGCCAGCAGCTTGAGAGCGGGAGGCGACAATGAGCAGTTCTTC.

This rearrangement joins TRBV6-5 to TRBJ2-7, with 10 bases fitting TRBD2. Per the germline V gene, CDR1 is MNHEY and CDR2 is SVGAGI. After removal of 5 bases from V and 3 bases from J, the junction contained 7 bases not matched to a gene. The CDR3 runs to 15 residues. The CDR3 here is CASSPRTSGLYEQYF. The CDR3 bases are TGTGCCAGCAGTCCTAGGACTAGCGGACTCTACGAGCAGTACTTC.